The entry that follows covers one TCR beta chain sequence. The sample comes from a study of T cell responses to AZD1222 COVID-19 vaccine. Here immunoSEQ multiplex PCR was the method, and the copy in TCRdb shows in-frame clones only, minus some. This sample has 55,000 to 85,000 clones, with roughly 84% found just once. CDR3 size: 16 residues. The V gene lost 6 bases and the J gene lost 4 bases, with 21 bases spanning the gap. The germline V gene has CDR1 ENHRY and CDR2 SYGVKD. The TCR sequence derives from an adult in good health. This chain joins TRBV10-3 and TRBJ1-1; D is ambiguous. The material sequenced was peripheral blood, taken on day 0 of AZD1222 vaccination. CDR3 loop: CAISGAHGGGSTEAFF. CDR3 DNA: TGTGCCATCAGCGGAGCCCACGGAGGCGGGAGCACTGAAGCTTTCTTT.